Here is one T cell receptor (beta chain) with its context. These data come from a study of shared clonotypes between healthy human individuals. Splitting the CD4+ cells yielded a CD45RA+ naive subset and a CD45RA-negative memory subset. The repertoire was sequenced with immunoSEQ multiplex PCR; TCRdb's copy has only in-frame clones and lacks some. The data hold about 1.4 million clones, with roughly 97% observed a single time. Looked up from germline, CDR1 is MGHRA and CDR2 is YSYEKL. The CDR3 totals 14 residues. The V end was cut by 2 bases, the J end by 3 bases, with 8 bases between. The origin of this receptor is a man aged 25-45 years in good health. Sequencing input: naive CD4+ T cells sorted from blood. Specified subset: CD45RA+ positively selected. The chain couples TRBV4-1 to TRBJ1-3; D is perhaps TRBD1 (6 bases). CDR3 amino acids: CASSQHRDGNTIYF. CDR3 bases: TGCGCCAGCAGCCAACACAGGGATGGAAACACCATATATTTT.